These 19 T cell receptor beta chains were sequenced from one sample in a study of T cells after yellow fever vaccination. TCRdb analysed the 5' RACE reads with MiXCR anew, one entry per CDR3 protein. The table records about 500,000 distinct CDR3 sequences, about a sixth of them present only once. The source material was PBMCs, sampled 5 days after the first yellow fever vaccination. The receptors were gathered from a man younger than 30 who received the YFV17D yellow fever vaccine.

This clonotype has a handful of counts. The chain couples TRBV6-1 to TRBJ1-2; tentatively, D is TRBD1 (6 bases). Germline V gene data show CDR1 as MNHNS and CDR2 as SASEGT. The CDR3 contains 15 residues. Trimming removed 6 bases at V and 5 bases at J, with 19 bases between. The CDR3: CASRLQGVQGYGYTF. CDR3 nucleotides: TGTGCCAGCAGACTACAGGGAGTCCAAGGGTATGGCTACACCTTC.

The table lists this clonotype with a few counts. The rearrangement uses TRBV6-5 and TRBJ2-5; either TRBD1 or TRBD2 may fit D (6 bases each). This CDR3 has 13 amino acids. The V gene lost 0 bases and the J gene lost 9 bases, with 11 bases spanning the gap. Germline lookup yields CDR1 MNHEY and CDR2 SVGAGI. The CDR3 protein is CASSYSPGASQYF. DNA for the CDR3: TGTGCCAGCAGTTACTCCCCGGGGGCGTCCCAGTACTTC.

The gene calls are TRBV7-6 and TRBJ2-3; D might be TRBD1 or TRBD2, each matching 5 bases. Germline V gene lookup returns CDR1 SGHVS and CDR2 FNYEAQ. The CDR3 length is 15 residues. Trimming pared 4 bases from V and 3 bases from J, leaving 14 bases between. CDR3 loop: CASSYQTGLTDTQYF. In nucleotides, the CDR3 is TGTGCCAGCAGCTACCAGACGGGGCTAACAGATACGCAGTATTTT.

The sample holds a few counts of this clonotype. The J gene is TRBJ2-1, the V gene TRBV7-7, with 10 bases identical to TRBD1. The germline CDR1 and CDR2 sequences are SSHAT and FNYEAQ (reference sequence). Unmatched junction bases numbered 2, after V lost 5 bases and J lost 7 bases. The CDR3 is 13 residues long. The CDR3 coding sequence is TGTGCCAGCAGCATGGACAGGGGGAATGAGCAGTTCTTC. Translation gives CASSMDRGNEQFF.

This clonotype turned up a few times. V gene TRBV11-2 combines with J gene TRBJ2-5; D unclear. The CDR3 covers 18 residues. The germline V and J ends were trimmed by 2 bases and 5 bases, with 24 bases remaining between them. Germline assignment: CDR1 SGHAT and CDR2 FQNNGV. The CDR3 spells CASSLQVSFGDVGETQYF. The CDR3 DNA reads as TGTGCCAGCAGCTTACAGGTTTCATTTGGCGACGTGGGGGAGACCCAGTACTTC. Using reference TRBV11-2 and TRBJ2-5 for the parts outside the CDR3, the full variable domain is EAGVAQSPRYKIIEKRQSVAFWCNPISGHATLYWYQQILGQGPKLLIQFQNNGVVDDSQLPKDRFSAERLKGVDSTLKIQPAKLEDSAVYLCASSLQVSFGDVGETQYFGPGTRLLVL.

This clonotype has just a few counts. The chain couples TRBV4-3 to TRBJ2-1; no definite D call. CDR3 length: 14 residues. V shed 1 base and J shed 4 bases, with 8 bases lying between them. CDR1 and CDR2 (germline): LGHNA, YSLEER. CDR3 nucleotides: TGCGCCAGCAGCCAAGGTCTACTATACAATGAGCAGTTCTTC. Protein sequence: CASSQGLLYNEQFF.

V gene TRBV7-2 combines with J gene TRBJ2-1; 11 bases agree with TRBD1. The CDR3 is 15 residues long. J lost 4 bases, V lost 5 bases, and 4 bases had no gene match. Germline V gene sequence: CDR1 SGHTA, CDR2 FQGNSA. The CDR3 region has the DNA TGTGCCAGCAGCCGGACAGGGGGCGGTTACAATGAGCAGTTCTTC. This codes for CASSRTGGGYNEQFF.

V usage is TRBV5-1 and J usage is TRBJ1-1; no definite D call. The CDR3 runs to 15 residues. Trimming cost V 2 bases and J 1 base, with 12 bases left between them. Germline CDR1 SGHRS, CDR2 YFSETQ. Here the CDR3 reads CASSFSGSGNTEAFF. The CDR3 nucleotides read TGCGCCAGCAGCTTTTCGGGGTCGGGGAACACTGAAGCTTTCTTT.

The chain employs TRBV5-5 and TRBJ1-2, with D perhaps matching TRBD1 (5 bases). Germline CDR1 is SGHKS and CDR2 is YYEKEE (reference sequence). CDR3 length equals 14 residues. Trimming removed 0 bases at V and 7 bases at J, with 13 bases between. CDR3 DNA: TGTGCCAGCAGCTTGGTCGCAGGGAGCTTTGGCTACACCTTC. This encodes CASSLVAGSFGYTF.

This clonotype was seen a few times. This chain links TRBV5-1 with TRBJ2-5; 7 nucleotides agree with TRBD1. Germline V gene data show CDR1 as SGHRS and CDR2 as YFSETQ. The length of the CDR3 is 16 residues. Losses at the gene ends were 4 bases for V and 4 bases for J; bases not matched to a gene: 13. DNA for the CDR3: TGCGCCAGCAGCCCAACGGCCGGACAGGTGGGAGAGACCCAGTACTTC. Translating gives CASSPTAGQVGETQYF.

A few counts support this clonotype. The rearrangement joins TRBV7-9 to TRBJ2-5, with 7 bases that match TRBD1. With V trimmed by 5 bases and J by 5 bases, 5 bases remained unmatched. Germline values: CDR1 SEHNR, CDR2 FQNEAQ (reference sequence). CDR3 length equals 13 residues. Here the CDR3 reads CASSPTGAETQYF. For the CDR3, the DNA is TGTGCCAGCAGCCCCACAGGGGCGGAGACCCAGTACTTC.

This sequence joins TRBV5-1 and TRBJ1-1, with 8 bases that match TRBD1. The V gene end was trimmed by 0 bases and the J gene end by 5 bases; junction bases not matched to a gene: 12. The CDR3 is 17 amino acids. The germline gives CDR1 SGHRS, CDR2 YFSETQ. CDR3 loop: CASSLVMGTGTLTEAFF. The CDR3 DNA follows: TGCGCCAGCAGCTTGGTGATGGGGACAGGAACTTTAACTGAAGCTTTCTTT.

This clonotype has a handful of counts. This chain connects TRBV23-1 to TRBJ2-5; TRBD1 or TRBD2 may be the D gene (5 bases each). TRBV23-1 is an ORF; its function is uncertain. CDR3 length: 17 residues. The germline V and J ends were trimmed by 3 bases and 5 bases, with 22 bases remaining between them. DNA for the CDR3: TGCGCCAGCAGTCATCGCCATGGGACCTCGGTGGGGGAGACCCAGTACTTC. Its protein is CASSHRHGTSVGETQYF.

CDR3: CASSQFGAVETQYF. Here the CDR3 DNA reads TGCGCCAGCAGCCAATTCGGGGCGGTGGAGACCCAGTACTTC. This sequence joins TRBV4-1 and TRBJ2-5, with D perhaps matching TRBD1 or TRBD2 (5 bases each). CDR1 is MGHRA and CDR2 is YSYEKL in the germline V gene. The CDR3 has 14 residues. The V end was cut by 2 bases, the J end by 5 bases, with 12 bases between.

V and J are TRBV4-3 and TRBJ2-6; D is uncertain. Germline loops: CDR1 LGHNA, CDR2 YSLEER. V lost 0 bases to trimming and J lost 0 bases, with 12 bases between them. The CDR3 is made up of 18 amino acids. The CDR3 protein is CASSQESPGSSGANVLTF. The DNA of the CDR3 is TGCGCCAGCAGCCAAGAGTCTCCGGGCAGCTCTGGGGCCAACGTCCTGACTTTC.

The rearrangement joins TRBV5-1 to TRBJ2-3; D unclear. Trimming took 0 bases from V and 5 from J, leaving 7 bases between them. Per the germline V gene, CDR1 is SGHRS and CDR2 is YFSETQ. The CDR3 is made up of 13 amino acids. CDR3 protein: CASSLEPRDTQYF. Here the CDR3 DNA reads TGCGCCAGCAGCTTGGAACCCCGAGATACGCAGTATTTT.

This chain joins TRBV6-2 or TRBV6-3 and TRBJ2-3; no definite D call. The CDR3 extends over 15 amino acids. Germline CDR1 MNHEY, CDR2 SVGEGT. V lost 1 base to trimming and J lost 0 bases, with 8 bases between them. CDR3 loop: CASSYFLDSTDTQYF. The CDR3 region has the DNA TGTGCCAGCAGTTACTTTCTGGACAGCACAGATACGCAGTATTTT.

This clonotype appeared a few times. The CDR3 DNA follows: TGTGCCAGCAGCTTATTGGGTAGCCAAGAGACCCAGTACTTC. The encoded protein is CASSLLGSQETQYF. The chain employs TRBV7-2 and TRBJ2-5; D unresolved. Trimming took off 2 bases at V and 1 base at J, with 8 bases between the two ends. The CDR3 is made up of 14 amino acids. Germline V gene data show CDR1 as SGHTA and CDR2 as FQGNSA. The complete variable domain, with remaining parts taken from reference TRBV7-2 and TRBJ2-5, reads GAGVSQSPSNKVTEKGKDVELRCDPISGHTALYWYRQSLGQGLEFLIYFQGNSAPDKSGLPSDRFSAERTGGSVSTLTIQRTQQEDSAVYLCASSLLGSQETQYFGPGTRLLVL.

This clonotype was seen only a few times. The chain employs TRBV5-1 and TRBJ2-1; D might be TRBD1 or TRBD2, each matching 5 bases. This CDR3 is built from 15 residues. The V and J ends lost 6 bases and 10 bases respectively, with 23 bases between them. Germline assignment: CDR1 SGHRS and CDR2 YFSETQ. This CDR3 is CASTAGTSGAGEQFF. The CDR3 DNA is TGCGCCAGCACAGCCGGGACCTCCGGGGCCGGGGAGCAGTTCTTC.